This TCR beta chain appears in the sequencing data of a study of blood T cell repertoires in COVID-19. Study at large: Donors in the United States, Italy and Spain gave samples during acute or convalescent COVID-19. The cDNA or gDNA used as material had been derived from T cells, B-cell-depleted T cells, or PBMCs.

The Seattle patients joined while their infection was active and were tracked longitudinally afterward. CDR3 length: 13 amino acids. V lost 2 bases and J 8 bases, leaving 15 bases between the germline ends. Germline assignment: CDR1 GTSNPN and CDR2 SVGIG (reference sequence). This clone has only a few counts. As handled by the study authors: From reference gene primer amplification, estimates of nucleated cell counts were derived. Assay: immunoSEQ multiplex PCR; the TCRdb copy retains only in-frame clones and omits some. D and trimming were read from the DNA, whereas the V and J calls and clone size are those reported in that table. Here the sample spans around 250,000 clones, roughly 88% being singletons.

The chain recombines TRBV30 with TRBJ1-1; possibly TRBD1 for D (5 bases). The sequencing input was peripheral blood. The sequence was obtained from a woman aged 70-85 years with COVID-19, enrolled during active disease. In nucleotides, the CDR3 is TGTGCCTGGAGTCTTGGGGCAGACATCGAAGCTTTCTTT. Its protein is CAWSLGADIEAFF.